The 26 T cell receptor beta chains presented below share a single source sample, sequenced in a study of shared clonotypes between healthy human individuals (TCRdb year 2020). The library was built by means of the immunoSEQ multiplex PCR assay. TCRdb mirrors the immuneACCESS table, restricted to in-frame sequences. Some clones are absent from its copies; in checked studies, under half trace to an unresolved V gene, and the reason for the others is unknown. The sample contains a few million clones, 93% of them found a single time. The top ten clones comprise 0.39% of the sample. Source material: naive CD4+ T cells from PBMCs. The sample's cell subset or site label is to be understood as: CD45RA+ positively selected. All receptors derive from a man in his late teens or twenties in good health. Some clones in this sample may be carry-over from other donors' samples.

The V gene is TRBV7-2, the J gene TRBJ1-2, with 8 bases identical to TRBD1. CDR3 length: 14 residues. The V gene's germline CDR1 is SGHTA and CDR2 FQGNSA. Losses at the gene ends were 2 bases for V and 7 bases for J; bases not matched to a gene: 6. The CDR3 nucleotides are TGTGCCAGCAGCTTATGGGGACAGGCGGGTGGCTACACCTTC. Translation gives CASSLWGQAGGYTF. Full variable domain (remainder filled in from reference TRBV7-2 and TRBJ1-2): GAGVSQSPSNKVTEKGKDVELRCDPISGHTALYWYRQSLGQGLEFLIYFQGNSAPDKSGLPSDRFSAERTGGSVSTLTIQRTQQEDSAVYLCASSLWGQAGGYTFGSGTRLTVV.

The rearrangement joins TRBV10-3 to TRBJ2-2; D remains ambiguous. CDR1 is ENHRY and CDR2 is SYGVKD in the germline V gene. CDR3 length: 13 residues. V lost 6 bases and J lost 0, with 5 bases in between. The CDR3 spells CAIRSTNTGELFF. CDR3 in DNA: TGTGCCATCAGAAGTACGAACACCGGGGAGCTGTTTTTT.

As DNA, the CDR3 is TGTGCCAGCAGTTTCCAACTACGAGGCGAGCAGTACTTC. Translating it yields CASSFQLRGEQYF. The chain combines TRBV28 with TRBJ2-7; D not certain. Germline V CDR1 and CDR2: MDHEN, SYDVKM. CDR3 length: 13 amino acids. Between the trimmed V and J ends, which lost 3 bases and 6 bases, there was a span of 12 bases.

This sequence joins TRBV5-8 and TRBJ1-5; D is undetermined. The length of the CDR3 is 15 residues. Germline V CDR1 and CDR2: SGHTS, YDEGEE. V shed 4 bases and J shed 5 bases, with 16 bases lying between them. The DNA of the CDR3 is TGTGCCAGCAGCCTAGCGGGAGGGTTTCATCAGCCCCAGCATTTT. Its translation is CASSLAGGFHQPQHF.

On this clone itself: Its ends do not fully match the called genes, so a read error is possible. Different DNA sequences within this sample yield the same CDR3. This sequence joins TRBV6-6 and TRBJ2-7; possibly TRBD1 or TRBD2 for D (6 bases each). The germline V gene has CDR1 MNHNY and CDR2 SVGAGI (reference sequence). This CDR3 contains 15 residues. The CDR3: CASTPGAGRSYEQYF. Here the CDR3 DNA reads TGTGCCAGCACTCCGGGGGCAGGGAGATCCTACGAGCAATACTTC.

This chain uses TRBV5-4 with TRBJ2-7, with 11 positions matching TRBD1. The germline V gene encodes CDR1 SGHNT and CDR2 YYREEE (reference sequence). The V segment lost 4 bases and the J segment 2 bases; nucleotides outside the gene matches: 5. This CDR3 contains 15 residues. The chain's CDR3 is CASSQRDRGTYEQYF. The CDR3 coding sequence is TGTGCCAGCAGCCAAAGGGACAGGGGGACCTACGAGCAGTACTTC.

V usage is TRBV27 and J usage is TRBJ2-5, with TRBD2 matching over 15 bases. The CDR3 spans 17 residues. V gave up 6 bases and J gave up 5 bases; unmatched junction bases: 10. Germline CDR1 is MNHEY and CDR2 is SMNVEV (reference sequence). CDR3 nucleotides: TGTGCCAGCAGAATTCTAGGACTAGCGGGAGGGCCGGAGACCCAGTACTTC. This encodes CASRILGLAGGPETQYF.

In regard to this clone: Other DNA sequences in the sample encode the same CDR3. V and J are TRBV20-1 and TRBJ2-1; D gene ambiguous. The ends were cut back, 5 bases at V and 3 bases at J, with 5 bases in the middle. The CDR3 runs to 11 residues. Germline CDR1 is DFQATT and CDR2 is SNEGSKA (reference sequence). In DNA, the CDR3 is TGCAGTGCTCCCAGCTACAATGAGCAGTTCTTC. It specifies CSAPSYNEQFF.

About this clone itself: A read error may produce the germline difference seen at one junction end. This chain links TRBV28 with TRBJ2-7; 13 positions agree with TRBD2. The length of the CDR3 is 11 residues. Germline V gene data show CDR1 as MDHEN and CDR2 as SYDVKM. The CDR3 bases are TGTGCCAGCAGCGGGACTAGCGGGACCACGTGG. Protein product: CASSGTSGTTW.

The chain is built from TRBV6-5 and TRBJ2-1, with TRBD1 matching over 8 bases. The CDR3 spans 14 residues. Germline V gene lookup returns CDR1 MNHEY and CDR2 SVGAGI. Losses at the gene ends were 0 bases for V and 13 bases for J; bases not matched to a gene: 8. CDR3: CASSYSRGTGSQFF. CDR3 DNA: TGTGCCAGCAGTTACTCGAGAGGGACAGGAAGTCAGTTCTTC.

This chain connects TRBV18 to TRBJ2-3; D uncertain. Per the germline V gene, CDR1 is KGHSH and CDR2 is LQKENI. V dropped 0 bases and J dropped 1 base, with 8 bases sitting between them. This CDR3 comprises 15 residues. CDR3: CASSPPMVRTDTQYF. The CDR3 DNA follows: TGTGCCAGCTCACCACCGATGGTCCGCACAGATACGCAGTATTTT.

This clone was recorded a few times. The rearrangement links TRBV25-1 to TRBJ1-1, with D perhaps matching TRBD1 (5 bases). V was pared by 5 bases and J by 10 bases, with 17 bases between. This CDR3 is built from 13 residues. Germline lookup yields CDR1 MGHDK and CDR2 SYGVNS. DNA of the CDR3: TGTGCCAGCAGTCCTGTCGAAGGGGTGGGAGCTTTCTTT. Protein: CASSPVEGVGAFF.

Of note for this clone: The same CDR3 arises from other DNA sequences in this sample as well. The CDR3 region has the DNA TGTGCCAGCAGCTTAGACAGGAGCACAGATACGCAGTATTTT. Its translation is CASSLDRSTDTQYF. V usage is TRBV7-2 and J usage is TRBJ2-3; perhaps TRBD1 as D (5 bases). The CDR3 is 14 residues long. The germline V gene encodes CDR1 SGHTA and CDR2 FQGNSA. V gave up 1 base and J gave up 0 bases, with 5 bases separating them.

Worth noting for this clone: Other nucleotide sequences from this sample produce the same CDR3. The V gene is TRBV28, the J gene TRBJ1-5; D remains unclear. The V end lost 1 base, the J end lost 6 bases, and 1 base lay between the germline ends. CDR1 is MDHEN, CDR2 SYDVKM, per germline. The CDR3 length is 11 residues. CDR3 in DNA: TGTGCCAGCAGTTTATCTCAGCCCCAGCATTTT. Translated: CASSLSQPQHF.

V is TRBV5-8 and J is TRBJ2-5; D tentatively reads TRBD1 or TRBD2 (5 bases each). Germline V CDR1 and CDR2: SGHTS, YDEGEE. This CDR3 comprises 15 residues. V was clipped by 2 bases and J by 2 bases, with 13 bases between them. CDR3 nucleotides: TGTGCCAGCAGCTTTCTGGGGACGGGACAAGAGACCCAGTACTTC. Protein: CASSFLGTGQETQYF.

V is TRBV6-5 and J is TRBJ1-5, with D unresolved. V lost 5 bases and J 2 bases, leaving 4 bases between the germline ends. Germline CDR1 MNHEY, CDR2 SVGAGI. This CDR3 region has 12 residues. The CDR3 protein is CASSPRNQPQHF. The DNA for the CDR3 is TGTGCCAGCAGTCCACGCAATCAGCCCCAGCATTTT.

This sequence joins TRBV7-3 and TRBJ2-3; D is undetermined. This CDR3 spans 15 amino acids. Trimming removed 0 bases at V and 3 bases at J, with 10 bases between. CDR1 is SGHTA and CDR2 is FQGTGA in the germline V gene. The CDR3 coding sequence is TGTGCCAGCAGCTTAACGTCCGTGCGGACAGATACGCAGTATTTT. Its translation is CASSLTSVRTDTQYF.

The chain combines TRBV11-2 with TRBJ2-7; 7 bases are a match to TRBD1. The germline V gene has CDR1 SGHAT and CDR2 FQNNGV. The CDR3 sequence is 15 residues long. With V trimmed by 4 bases and J by 1 base, 7 bases remained unmatched. CDR3 in amino acids: CASSSYRTGSYEQYF. The CDR3 DNA reads as TGTGCCAGCAGCTCTTATCGGACAGGATCCTACGAGCAGTACTTC.

This clone was picked up one time. The chain is built from TRBV5-4 and TRBJ2-5; perhaps TRBD1 as D (5 bases). The V end was cut by 1 base, the J end by 4 bases, with 11 bases between. Germline CDR1 reads SGHNT; CDR2 reads YYREEE (reference sequence). CDR3 length: 14 amino acids. CDR3: CASSLWQGSETQYF. The CDR3 DNA reads as TGTGCCAGCAGCTTGTGGCAGGGCTCAGAGACCCAGTACTTC. The full variable domain, in which reference TRBV5-4 and TRBJ2-5 provide the parts outside the CDR3, is ETGVTQSPTHLIKTRGQQVTLRCSSQSGHNTVSWYQQALGQGPQFIFQYYREEENGRGNFPPRFSGLQFPNYSSELNVNALELDDSALYLCASSLWQGSETQYFGPGTRLLVL.

As to this clone: This same CDR3 is encoded by further DNA sequences in the sample. The gene calls are TRBV30 and TRBJ2-6, with D hard to call. The CDR3 extends over 14 amino acids. Trimming removed 2 bases from V and 1 base from J, with 6 bases in between. The germline CDR1 and CDR2 sequences are GTSNPN and SVGIG (reference sequence). The CDR3 loop reads CAWSSPSGANVLTF. Here the CDR3 DNA reads TGTGCCTGGAGTTCCCCTTCTGGGGCCAACGTCCTGACTTTC.

This chain links TRBV15 with TRBJ1-5, with TRBD1 identical over 7 bases. Germline values: CDR1 LNHNV, CDR2 YYDKDF (reference sequence). After removal of 0 bases from V and 7 bases from J, the junction contained 3 bases not matched to a gene. This CDR3 is 14 amino acids long. The CDR3 reads CATSRDRGGQPQHF. The CDR3, as DNA: TGTGCCACCAGCAGAGATCGAGGGGGCCAGCCCCAGCATTTT.

The chain uses TRBV7-9 and TRBJ2-1; 7 bases line up with TRBD2. V shed 3 bases, J shed 6 bases, and the junction held 5 bases outside the gene matches. The CDR3 has 14 amino acids. Germline assignment: CDR1 SEHNR and CDR2 FQNEAQ (reference sequence). In DNA, the CDR3 is TGTGCCAGCAGCTTCCTGACTAGCAGCAATGAGCAGTTCTTC. Its protein product is CASSFLTSSNEQFF. Using reference TRBV7-9 and TRBJ2-1 for the parts outside the CDR3, the full variable domain is DTGVSQNPRHKITKRGQNVTFRCDPISEHNRLYWYRQTLGQGPEFLTYFQNEAQLEKSRLLSDRFSAERPKGSFSTLEIQRTEQGDSAMYLCASSFLTSSNEQFFGPGTRLTVL.

The chain links TRBV5-1 to TRBJ2-1; tentatively, D is TRBD1 or TRBD2 (5 bases each). This CDR3 is 16 amino acids long. Germline values: CDR1 SGHRS, CDR2 YFSETQ. Trimming cost V 2 bases and J 7 bases, with 19 bases left between them. In nucleotides, the CDR3 is TGCGCCAGCAGCTTCGAGGGGATAACCTTGGGGAATGAGCAGTTCTTC. Amino acid sequence: CASSFEGITLGNEQFF.

To note about this clone: Other DNA sequences in this sample translate to the same CDR3. This chain links TRBV9 with TRBJ2-1; no firm D call. CDR3 length: 14 amino acids. Germline V CDR1 and CDR2: SGDLS, YYNGEE. The germline V and J ends were trimmed by 0 bases and 1 base, with 5 bases remaining between them. CDR3 bases: TGTGCCAGCAGCGTAGTGGGGTCCTACAATGAGCAGTTCTTC. Its translation: CASSVVGSYNEQFF.

CDR3 in amino acids: CASSKAGTDTQYF. The CDR3 DNA follows: TGTGCCAGCAGCAAAGCTGGCACAGATACGCAGTATTTT. The chain carries TRBV6-6 and TRBJ2-3, with D hard to call. Germline CDR1 and CDR2: MNHNY and SVGAGI (reference sequence). V dropped 6 bases and J dropped 1 base, with 8 bases sitting between them. The CDR3 spans 13 residues.

This chain's CDR3 is CATSRGTAQGFYEQYF. In DNA, the CDR3 is TGTGCCACCAGCAGAGGTACAGCACAGGGGTTCTACGAGCAGTACTTC. The chain carries TRBV15 and TRBJ2-7; TRBD1 matches at 7 bases. After removal of 1 base from V and 3 bases from J, the junction contained 9 bases not matched to a gene. Looked up from germline, CDR1 is LNHNV and CDR2 is YYDKDF (reference sequence). The CDR3 totals 16 residues. The whole variable domain, remainder taken from reference TRBV15 and TRBJ2-7, is DAMVIQNPRYQVTQFGKPVTLSCSQTLNHNVMYWYQQKSSQAPKLLFHYYDKDFNNEADTPDNFQSRRPNTSFCFLDIRSPGLGDTAMYLCATSRGTAQGFYEQYFGPGTRLTVT.